The 20 T cell receptor beta chains reported below all come from one sample, sequenced in a study of CD8 T cells in ankylosing spondylitis. TCRdb reprocessed the 5' RACE reads via MiXCR and lists one record per CDR3 protein. This sample carries about 130,000 distinct CDR3 sequences, around 9.3% of them seen once, and the ten largest clones take 2.5% to 3.5%. Sequencing input: blood, either unsorted or a sorted T cell fraction (not recorded which). The receptors come from a male donor with ankylosing spondylitis or in good health (not recorded which).

Many counts were recorded for this clonotype. V is TRBV29-1 and J is TRBJ2-7; D possibly corresponds to TRBD1 (6 bases). This CDR3 is built from 12 residues. The germline CDR1 and CDR2 sequences are SQVTM and ANQGSEA. V shed 6 bases and J shed 6 bases, with 15 bases lying between them. This CDR3 is CSVGDTESEQYF. The DNA of the CDR3 is TGCAGCGTCGGGGACACGGAAAGCGAGCAGTACTTC.

The table lists this clonotype with many counts. The rearrangement joins TRBV20-1 to TRBJ2-3; 12 positions agree with TRBD1. CDR1 is DFQATT and CDR2 is SNEGSKA in the germline V gene (reference sequence). This CDR3 is 17 amino acids long. Germline trimming cut 5 bases from V and 2 bases from J; bases unmatched to any gene: 11. Here the CDR3 DNA reads TGCAGTGCTGGGTATACCGGGACAGGGGGCAACACAGATACGCAGTATTTT. Protein product: CSAGYTGTGGNTDTQYF.

This clonotype has a count of ten or more. The chain recombines TRBV20-1 with TRBJ1-2; no definite D call. CDR1 and CDR2 (germline): DFQATT, SNEGSKA (reference sequence). CDR3 size: 16 residues. V was trimmed by 2 bases and J by 7 bases, leaving 23 bases between them. The CDR3 protein is CSARRASQILRGGYTF. CDR3 nucleotide sequence: TGCAGTGCTAGAAGGGCCAGCCAAATACTCCGTGGTGGCTACACCTTC.

This clonotype was picked up many times. The V gene is TRBV20-1, the J gene TRBJ2-5; 15 nucleotides line up with TRBD2. V lost 5 bases and J lost 4; bases outside the gene matches: 8. From germline, CDR1 is DFQATT and CDR2 SNEGSKA (reference sequence). This CDR3 has 16 amino acids. This chain's CDR3 is CSASRTSGRALETQYF. The CDR3 region has the DNA TGCAGTGCTTCCCGGACTAGCGGGAGGGCCTTAGAGACCCAGTACTTC.

The chain joins TRBV5-1 to TRBJ2-3; no clear D gene. V lost 7 bases and J 0 bases, leaving 18 bases between the germline ends. The CDR3 contains 16 residues. In germline, CDR1 is SGHRS, CDR2 YFSETQ. The CDR3 sequence is CASAADPATSTDTQYF. In DNA form, the CDR3 reads TGCGCCAGCGCCGCGGACCCCGCAACTAGCACAGATACGCAGTATTTT.

This clonotype was picked up many times. This sequence joins TRBV5-1 and TRBJ2-1, with 11 bases that match TRBD2. The germline V gene has CDR1 SGHRS and CDR2 YFSETQ. The CDR3 covers 15 residues. With 4 bases clipped from V and 0 bases from J, the junction kept 0 bases outside the gene matches. CDR3 in amino acids: CASSTSGSSYNEQFF. The CDR3 coding sequence is TGCGCCAGCAGCACTAGCGGGAGCTCCTACAATGAGCAGTTCTTC.

The chain recombines TRBV20-1 with TRBJ2-7; the match to TRBD2 covers 8 bases. After removal of 6 bases from V and 1 base from J, the junction contained 14 bases not matched to a gene. This CDR3 has 16 residues. CDR1 and CDR2 from the germline V gene are DFQATT and SNEGSKA (reference sequence). Here the CDR3 DNA reads TGCAGTGCCCTCCTTCTAGCGGGTGGATCGTCCTACGAGCAGTACTTC. Its translation is CSALLLAGGSSYEQYF.

This clonotype was observed at least ten times. The J gene is TRBJ2-4, the V gene TRBV25-1, with TRBD1 matching 7 bases. Trimming removed 4 bases from V and 2 bases from J; junction bases left unmatched: 2. The germline CDR1 and CDR2 sequences are MGHDK and SYGVNS. The CDR3 runs 14 residues. The CDR3 spells CASSGQGSKNIQYF. The CDR3 coding sequence is TGTGCCAGCAGTGGACAGGGTTCCAAAAACATTCAGTACTTC.

This clonotype has ten or more counts. J is TRBJ1-6 and V is TRBV20-1; D possibly corresponds to TRBD1 (5 bases). Germline CDR1 is DFQATT and CDR2 is SNEGSKA (reference sequence). The CDR3 has 15 amino acids. The V gene lost 1 base and the J gene lost 7 bases, with 14 bases spanning the gap. The CDR3 reads CSARGGGGWNSPLHF. CDR3 bases: TGCAGTGCTAGAGGGGGTGGGGGATGGAATTCACCCCTCCACTTT.

This clonotype was counted only a few times. The DNA of the CDR3 is TGCGCCAGCAGCATCCAAGAGGCGATCGGTGGAAACACCATATATTTT. Encoded protein: CASSIQEAIGGNTIYF. The V and J genes are TRBV5-1 and TRBJ1-3; the D is unclear. CDR1 is SGHRS, CDR2 YFSETQ, per germline. Between the trimmed V and J ends, which lost 4 bases and 3 bases, there was a span of 17 bases. This CDR3 region has 16 residues. Looking up the rest from reference TRBV5-1 and TRBJ1-3 gives the full variable domain: KAGVTQTPRYLIKTRGQQVTLSCSPISGHRSVSWYQQTPGQGLQFLFEYFSETQRNKGNFPGRFSGRQFSNSRSEMNVSTLELGDSALYLCASSIQEAIGGNTIYFGEGSWLTVV.

Ten or more counts support this clonotype. One end of the junction is discordant with germline, which a read error may explain. The gene calls are TRBV12-3 or TRBV12-4 and TRBJ2-2, with TRBD2 identical over 12 bases. CDR3 length: 16 amino acids. The CDR3 loop is CASSLAGGRNTGELFF. The CDR3 DNA follows: TGTGCCAGCAGTCTAGCGGGAGGGCGGAACACCGGGGAGCTGTTTTTT.

This clonotype was seen more than once but under ten times. The V call is TRBV10-3, the J call TRBJ2-4; 9 bases align to TRBD1. The length of the CDR3 is 14 residues. CDR1 is ENHRY, CDR2 SYGVKD, per germline. The junction had 5 bases not matched to a gene; V was cut back by 4 bases and J by 7 bases. The CDR3 is CAISAGTGFNIQYF. The CDR3 nucleotides are TGTGCCATCAGTGCTGGGACAGGGTTTAACATTCAGTACTTC.

The CDR3 loop reads CSASSSRFNEQFF. CDR3 DNA sequence: TGCAGTGCTAGTTCGTCCAGGTTTAATGAGCAGTTCTTC. The chain uses TRBV20-1 and TRBJ2-1; D unresolved. The germline gives CDR1 DFQATT, CDR2 SNEGSKA (reference sequence). V lost 3 bases and J 7 bases, leaving 13 bases between the germline ends. CDR3 size: 13 residues.

The chain carries TRBV4-1 and TRBJ2-7; D might be TRBD1 or TRBD2, each matching 5 bases. This CDR3 has 15 residues. CDR1 and CDR2 (germline): MGHRA, YSYEKL. The ends were cut back, 1 base at V and 5 bases at J, with 15 bases in the middle. The CDR3 is CASSQVEGSAHEQYF. DNA for the CDR3: TGCGCCAGCAGCCAAGTCGAGGGGTCGGCGCACGAGCAGTACTTC.

This clonotype was detected ten times or more. The V and J genes are TRBV7-9 and TRBJ2-1; a possible D gene is TRBD2 (6 bases). The V gene's germline CDR1 is SEHNR and CDR2 FQNEAQ (reference sequence). V lost 6 bases to trimming and J lost 0 bases, with 12 bases between them. CDR3 length equals 15 residues. The CDR3, as DNA: TGTGCCAGCAGAGACAGCGGGCTCTCCTACAATGAGCAGTTCTTC. It is translated as CASRDSGLSYNEQFF. Together with reference TRBV7-9 and TRBJ2-1, the CDR3 gives the full variable domain: DTGVSQNPRHKITKRGQNVTFRCDPISEHNRLYWYRQTLGQGPEFLTYFQNEAQLEKSRLLSDRFSAERPKGSFSTLEIQRTEQGDSAMYLCASRDSGLSYNEQFFGPGTRLTVL.

This clonotype was detected ten times or more. The CDR3 bases are TGCAGTGCTACCCCCGACAGGGGAGGTAGTTCAATCTATGGCTACACCTTC. Protein sequence: CSATPDRGGSSIYGYTF. The chain is built from TRBV20-1 and TRBJ1-2, with 8 nucleotides matching TRBD1. V lost 4 bases and J lost 4; bases outside the gene matches: 17. This CDR3 is built from 17 residues. Germline V lookup: CDR1 DFQATT, CDR2 SNEGSKA (reference sequence).

There are many counts of this clonotype. This rearrangement joins TRBV7-2 to TRBJ2-1; 10 nucleotides match TRBD1. J was trimmed by 0 bases and V by 4 bases; bases with no gene match: 3. Germline loops: CDR1 SGHTA, CDR2 FQGNSA. The CDR3 covers 16 residues. CDR3 region: CASSSRTGGSYNEQFF. The CDR3 DNA reads as TGTGCCAGCAGCTCGAGGACAGGGGGCTCCTACAATGAGCAGTTCTTC.

This clonotype has at least ten counts. The chain is built from TRBV2 and TRBJ2-1; 14 bases map to TRBD2. The CDR3 loop spans 15 amino acids. CDR1 and CDR2 (germline): SNHLY, FYNNEI. The V and J ends lost 2 bases and 9 bases, in that order; junction bases with no gene match: 3. The CDR3 here is CASSEKGLAGAEQFF. CDR3 DNA sequence: TGTGCCAGCAGTGAAAAGGGACTAGCGGGAGCTGAGCAGTTCTTC.

This clonotype was recorded at least ten times. The chain carries TRBV10-3 and TRBJ2-7; 12 bases line up with TRBD2. The CDR3 totals 17 residues. In germline, CDR1 is ENHRY, CDR2 SYGVKD. V trimming: 3 bases; J trimming: 2 bases; junction bases outside the gene matches: 8. The CDR3 loop is CAISDTSGRSPPYEQYF. The CDR3 DNA sequence: TGTGCCATCAGTGACACTAGCGGGAGGAGTCCCCCCTACGAGCAGTACTTC.

The table lists this clonotype with many counts. J is TRBJ1-2 and V is TRBV6-2 or TRBV6-3; D ambiguous. Trimming removed 5 bases from V and 4 bases from J, with 14 bases in between. The CDR3 is 14 amino acids. CDR1 is MNHEY and CDR2 is SVGEGT in the germline V gene. This CDR3 reads CASSRASRGYGYTF. The DNA of the CDR3 is TGTGCCAGCAGTCGCGCTTCCCGAGGCTATGGCTACACCTTC.